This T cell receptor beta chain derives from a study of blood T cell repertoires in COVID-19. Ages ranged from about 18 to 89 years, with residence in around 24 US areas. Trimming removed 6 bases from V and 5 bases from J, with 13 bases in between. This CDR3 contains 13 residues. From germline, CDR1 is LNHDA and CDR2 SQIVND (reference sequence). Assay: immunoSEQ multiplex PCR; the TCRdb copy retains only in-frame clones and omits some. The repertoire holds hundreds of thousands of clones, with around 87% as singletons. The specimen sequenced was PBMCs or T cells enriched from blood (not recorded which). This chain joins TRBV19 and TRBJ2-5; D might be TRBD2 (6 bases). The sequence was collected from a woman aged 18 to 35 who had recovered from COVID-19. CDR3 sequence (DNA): TGTGCCAGTAGAGGGACTCCGACGGAGACCCAGTACTTC. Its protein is CASRGTPTETQYF.